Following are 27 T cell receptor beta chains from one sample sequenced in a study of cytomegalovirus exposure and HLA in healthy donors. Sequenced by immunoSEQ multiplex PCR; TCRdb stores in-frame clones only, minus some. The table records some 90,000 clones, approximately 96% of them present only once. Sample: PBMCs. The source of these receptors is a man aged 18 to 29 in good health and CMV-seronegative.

CDR3: CASSPSGDQPQHF. CDR3 DNA sequence: TGTGCCAGCAGTCCCTCAGGGGATCAGCCCCAGCATTTT. The chain recombines TRBV6-6 with TRBJ1-5; TRBD1 might be the D (6 bases). V lost 5 bases and J 5 bases, leaving 10 bases between the germline ends. The CDR3 loop spans 13 amino acids. In germline, CDR1 is MNHNY, CDR2 SVGAGI (reference sequence).

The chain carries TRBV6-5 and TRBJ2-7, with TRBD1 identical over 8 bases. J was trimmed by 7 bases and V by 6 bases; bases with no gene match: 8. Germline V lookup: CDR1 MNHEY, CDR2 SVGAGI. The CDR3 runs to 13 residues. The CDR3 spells CASSRDRGREQYV. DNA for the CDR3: TGTGCCAGCAGCCGCGACAGGGGAAGGGAGCAGTACGTC.

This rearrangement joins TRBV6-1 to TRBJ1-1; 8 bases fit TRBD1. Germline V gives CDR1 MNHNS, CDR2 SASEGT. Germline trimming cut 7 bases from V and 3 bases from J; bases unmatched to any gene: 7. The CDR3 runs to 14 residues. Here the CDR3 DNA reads TGTGCCAGCATCGACAGGGGACGCGACACTGAAGCTTTCTTT. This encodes CASIDRGRDTEAFF.

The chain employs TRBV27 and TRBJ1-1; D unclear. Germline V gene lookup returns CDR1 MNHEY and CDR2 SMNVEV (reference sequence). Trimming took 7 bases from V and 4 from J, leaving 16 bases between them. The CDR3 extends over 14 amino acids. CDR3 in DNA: TGTGCCAGCATGAAGGAAGGCGGTCGCACTGAAGCTTTCTTT. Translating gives CASMKEGGRTEAFF.

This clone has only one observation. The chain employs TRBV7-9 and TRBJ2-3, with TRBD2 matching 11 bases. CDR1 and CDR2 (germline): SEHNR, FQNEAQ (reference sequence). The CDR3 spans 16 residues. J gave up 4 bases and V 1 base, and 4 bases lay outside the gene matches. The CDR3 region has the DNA TGTGCCAGCAGCTTAGGGATAGCGGGAGGGGCAGATACGCAGTATTTT. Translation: CASSLGIAGGADTQYF.

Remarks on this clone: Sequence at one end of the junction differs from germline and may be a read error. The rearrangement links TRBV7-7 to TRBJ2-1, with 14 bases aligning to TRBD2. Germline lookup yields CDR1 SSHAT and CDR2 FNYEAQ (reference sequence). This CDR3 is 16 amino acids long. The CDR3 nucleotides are TGTGCTAGCAGCCAGGGACTAGCGGGAGACCAGAGGGGTGTTTTCTTC. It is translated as CASSQGLAGDQRGVFF.

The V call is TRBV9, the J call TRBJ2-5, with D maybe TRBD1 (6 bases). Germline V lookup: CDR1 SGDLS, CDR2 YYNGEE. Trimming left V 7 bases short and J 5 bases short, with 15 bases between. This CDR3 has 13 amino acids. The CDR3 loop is CASATGGMETQYF. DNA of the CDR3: TGTGCCAGCGCGACAGGCGGAATGGAGACCCAGTACTTC.

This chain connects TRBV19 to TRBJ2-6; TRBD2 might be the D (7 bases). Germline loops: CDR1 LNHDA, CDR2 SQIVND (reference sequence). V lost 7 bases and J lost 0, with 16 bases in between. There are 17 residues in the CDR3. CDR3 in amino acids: CASTDRGAISGANVLTF. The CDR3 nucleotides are TGTGCCAGTACCGACCGGGGGGCAATCTCTGGGGCCAACGTCCTGACTTTC.

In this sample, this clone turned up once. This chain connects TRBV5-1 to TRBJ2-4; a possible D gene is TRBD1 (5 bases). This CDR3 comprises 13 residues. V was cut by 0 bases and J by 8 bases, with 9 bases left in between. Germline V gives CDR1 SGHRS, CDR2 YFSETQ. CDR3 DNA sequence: TGCGCCAGCAGCTTGGGACAGAAGGACATTCAGTACTTC. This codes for CASSLGQKDIQYF.

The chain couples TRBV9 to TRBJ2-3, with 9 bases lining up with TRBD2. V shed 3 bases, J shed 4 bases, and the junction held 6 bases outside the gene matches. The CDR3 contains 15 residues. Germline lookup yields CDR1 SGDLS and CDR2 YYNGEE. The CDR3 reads CASSAGGGRADTQYF. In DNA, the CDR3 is TGTGCCAGCAGCGCCGGGGGCGGGAGGGCAGATACGCAGTATTTT.

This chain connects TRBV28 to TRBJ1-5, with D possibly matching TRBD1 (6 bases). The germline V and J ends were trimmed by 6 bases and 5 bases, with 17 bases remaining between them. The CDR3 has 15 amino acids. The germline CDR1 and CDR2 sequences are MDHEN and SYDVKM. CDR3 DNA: TGTGCCAGCAGAAAACAGGGTGACCCCGATCAGCCCCAGCATTTT. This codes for CASRKQGDPDQPQHF.

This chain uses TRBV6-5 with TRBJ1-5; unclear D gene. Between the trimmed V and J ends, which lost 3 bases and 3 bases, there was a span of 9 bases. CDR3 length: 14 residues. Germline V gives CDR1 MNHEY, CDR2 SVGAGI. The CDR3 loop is CASSYEGTNQPQHF. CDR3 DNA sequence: TGTGCCAGCAGTTATGAGGGAACCAATCAGCCCCAGCATTTT.

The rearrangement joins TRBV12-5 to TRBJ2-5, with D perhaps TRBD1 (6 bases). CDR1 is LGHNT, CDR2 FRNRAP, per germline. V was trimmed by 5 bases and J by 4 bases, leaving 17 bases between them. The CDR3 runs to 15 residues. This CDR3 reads CASGPPRWGLETQYF. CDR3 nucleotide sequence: TGTGCTAGTGGTCCGCCAAGGTGGGGGCTAGAGACCCAGTACTTC.

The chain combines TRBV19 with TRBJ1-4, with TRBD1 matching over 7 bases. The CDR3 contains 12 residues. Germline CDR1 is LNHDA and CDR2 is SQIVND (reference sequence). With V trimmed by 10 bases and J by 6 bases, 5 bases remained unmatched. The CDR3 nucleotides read TGTGCCACACGGGACAGAGATGAAAAACTGTTTTTT. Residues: CATRDRDEKLFF.

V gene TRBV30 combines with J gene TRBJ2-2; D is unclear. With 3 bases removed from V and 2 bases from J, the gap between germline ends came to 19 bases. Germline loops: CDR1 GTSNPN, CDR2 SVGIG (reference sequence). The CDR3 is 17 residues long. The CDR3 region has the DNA TGTGCCTGGAGGGCGCTAGTCCAGACCGAAAACACCGGGGAGCTGTTTTTT. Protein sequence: CAWRALVQTENTGELFF.

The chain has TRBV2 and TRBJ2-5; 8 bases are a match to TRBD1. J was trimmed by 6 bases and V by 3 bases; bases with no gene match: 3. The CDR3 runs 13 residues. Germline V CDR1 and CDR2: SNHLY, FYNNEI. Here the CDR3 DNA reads TGTGCCAGCAGTGATGACAGGGGAAAGACCCAGTACTTC. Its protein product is CASSDDRGKTQYF.

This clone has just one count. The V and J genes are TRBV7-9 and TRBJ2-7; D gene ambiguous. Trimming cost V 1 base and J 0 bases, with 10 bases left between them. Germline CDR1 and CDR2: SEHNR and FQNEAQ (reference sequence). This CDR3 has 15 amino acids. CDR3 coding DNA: TGTGCCAGCAGCTTAGTGGTCACATCCTCCTACGAGCAGTACTTC. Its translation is CASSLVVTSSYEQYF.

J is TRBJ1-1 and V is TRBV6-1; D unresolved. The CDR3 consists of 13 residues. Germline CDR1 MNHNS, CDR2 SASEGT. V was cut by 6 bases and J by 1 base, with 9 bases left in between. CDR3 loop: CASSATENTEAFF. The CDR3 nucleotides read TGTGCCAGCAGCGCAACAGAGAACACTGAAGCTTTCTTT.

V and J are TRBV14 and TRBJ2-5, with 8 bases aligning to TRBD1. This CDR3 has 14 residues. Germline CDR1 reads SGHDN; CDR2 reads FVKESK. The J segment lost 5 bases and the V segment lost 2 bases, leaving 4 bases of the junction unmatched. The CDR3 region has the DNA TGTGCCAGCAGCCAATTATCAGGGGGCGAGACCCAGTACTTC. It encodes CASSQLSGGETQYF.

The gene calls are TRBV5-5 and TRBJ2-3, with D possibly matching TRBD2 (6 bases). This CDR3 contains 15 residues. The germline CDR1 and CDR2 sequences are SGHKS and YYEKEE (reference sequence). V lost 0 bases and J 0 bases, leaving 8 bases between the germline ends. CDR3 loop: CASSLGSGSTDTQYF. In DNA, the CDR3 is TGTGCCAGCAGCTTGGGCAGCGGGAGCACAGATACGCAGTATTTT.

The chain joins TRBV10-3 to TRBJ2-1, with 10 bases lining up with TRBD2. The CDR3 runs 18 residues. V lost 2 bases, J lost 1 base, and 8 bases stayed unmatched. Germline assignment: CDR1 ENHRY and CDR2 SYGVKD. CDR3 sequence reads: CAISERGKAGGSYNEQFF. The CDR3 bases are TGTGCCATCAGTGAGAGGGGGAAAGCGGGAGGGTCCTACAATGAGCAGTTCTTC.

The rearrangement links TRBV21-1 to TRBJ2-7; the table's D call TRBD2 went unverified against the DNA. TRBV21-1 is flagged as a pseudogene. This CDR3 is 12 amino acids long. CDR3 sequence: CASRESAHEQYF. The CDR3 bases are TGTGCCAGCAGGGAGTCTGCCCACGAGCAGTACTTC.

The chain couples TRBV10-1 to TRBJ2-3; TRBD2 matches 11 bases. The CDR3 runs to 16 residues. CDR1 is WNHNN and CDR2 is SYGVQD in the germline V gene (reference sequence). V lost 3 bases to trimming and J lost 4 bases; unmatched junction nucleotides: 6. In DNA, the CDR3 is TGCGCCAGCAGTGACGGGACTAGCGGCGTGTCAGATACGCAGTATTTT. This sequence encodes CASSDGTSGVSDTQYF.

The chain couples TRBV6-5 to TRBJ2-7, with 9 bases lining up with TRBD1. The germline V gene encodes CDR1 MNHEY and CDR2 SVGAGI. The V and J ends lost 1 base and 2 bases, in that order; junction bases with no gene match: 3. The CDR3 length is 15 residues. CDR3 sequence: CASSYWTGATYEQYF. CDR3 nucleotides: TGTGCCAGCAGTTACTGGACAGGGGCGACCTACGAGCAGTACTTC.

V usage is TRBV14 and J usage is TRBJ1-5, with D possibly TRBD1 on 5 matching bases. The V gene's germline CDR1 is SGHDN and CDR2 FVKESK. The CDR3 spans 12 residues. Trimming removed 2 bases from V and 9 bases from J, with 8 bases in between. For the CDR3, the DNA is TGTGCCAGCAGCCAAATCGGGGGGCCCCAGCATTTT. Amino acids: CASSQIGGPQHF.

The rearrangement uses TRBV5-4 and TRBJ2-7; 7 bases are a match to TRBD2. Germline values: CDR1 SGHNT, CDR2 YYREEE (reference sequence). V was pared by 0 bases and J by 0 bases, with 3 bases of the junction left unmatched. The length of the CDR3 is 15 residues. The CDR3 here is CASSLGLADSYEQYF. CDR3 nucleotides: TGTGCCAGCAGCTTGGGGCTAGCGGACTCCTACGAGCAGTACTTC.

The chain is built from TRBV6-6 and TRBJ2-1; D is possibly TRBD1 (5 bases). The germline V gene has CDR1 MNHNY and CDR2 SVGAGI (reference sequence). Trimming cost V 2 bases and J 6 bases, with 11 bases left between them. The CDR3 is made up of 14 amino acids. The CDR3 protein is CASSYLGAGNEQFF. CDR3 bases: TGTGCCAGCAGTTACCTAGGGGCCGGCAATGAGCAGTTCTTC.